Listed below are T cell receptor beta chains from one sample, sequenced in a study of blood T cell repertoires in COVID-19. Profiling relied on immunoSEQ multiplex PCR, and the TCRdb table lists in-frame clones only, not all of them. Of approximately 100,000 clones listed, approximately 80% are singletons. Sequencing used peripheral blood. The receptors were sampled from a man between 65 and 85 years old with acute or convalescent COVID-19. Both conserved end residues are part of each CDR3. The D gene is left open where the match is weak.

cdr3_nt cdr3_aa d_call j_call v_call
TGTGCCGGAGAGGGACAGGGGGTGACTGGGGCCAACGTCCTGACTTTC CAGEGQGVTGANVLTF TRBD1 TRBJ2-6 TRBV11-3
TGTGCCAGCAGCCAAGATTTAGTAGCGGGAGCTTCCGAGACCCAGTACTTC CASSQDLVAGASETQYF TRBD2 TRBJ2-5 TRBV3-1/TRBV3-2
TGTGCCAGCGGGCAGAACAGGGGCGGCTCTGGAAACACCATATATTTT CASGQNRGGSGNTIYF TRBD1 TRBJ1-3 TRBV28
TGTGCCAGCCTAATCAAGAGGGCCATGGTTTCCCAGTTCTTC CASLIKRAMVSQFF . TRBJ2-1 TRBV5-6
TGTGCCTGGAGTGTACGTGGCCGATTGGACTTC CAWSVRGRLDF . TRBJ2-4 TRBV30
TGTGCCAGCAGCTTAGGTCGCCAGGGCTACTACGAGCAGTACTTC CASSLGRQGYYEQYF . TRBJ2-7 TRBV7-6
TGCGCCAGCAGCTTGCGTATGGTCACTAGCACAGATACGCAGTATTTT CASSLRMVTSTDTQYF . TRBJ2-3 TRBV5-1
TGTGCCAGCAGCCCCATCCTACTAGCGGGAGTGTACAATGAGCAGTTCTTC CASSPILLAGVYNEQFF TRBD2 TRBJ2-1 TRBV28
TGTGCCAGTAGTATAGGAAGCGGGAGCAACACAGATACGCAGTATTTT CASSIGSGSNTDTQYF TRBD2 TRBJ2-3 TRBV19
TGTGCCAGCAGCCCATCGAGTACAACTAATGAAAAACTGTTTTTT CASSPSSTTNEKLFF . TRBJ1-4 TRBV7-9
TGCGCCAGCAGCCAAAATCCACAGGGCCCGAGCACAGATACGCAGTATTTT CASSQNPQGPSTDTQYF . TRBJ2-3 TRBV4-3
TGTGCCAGCAGCCATAGCGGGAGCCAGGGGGAGACCCAGTACTTC CASSHSGSQGETQYF TRBD2 TRBJ2-5 TRBV3-1/TRBV3-2
TGTGCCAGTAGTTGGACTACCCAGTACCAAGAGACCCAGTACTTC CASSWTTQYQETQYF . TRBJ2-5 TRBV19
TGTGCCAGCATGGAGTGGGATGAGCAGTTCTTC CASMEWDEQFF . TRBJ2-1 TRBV11-2